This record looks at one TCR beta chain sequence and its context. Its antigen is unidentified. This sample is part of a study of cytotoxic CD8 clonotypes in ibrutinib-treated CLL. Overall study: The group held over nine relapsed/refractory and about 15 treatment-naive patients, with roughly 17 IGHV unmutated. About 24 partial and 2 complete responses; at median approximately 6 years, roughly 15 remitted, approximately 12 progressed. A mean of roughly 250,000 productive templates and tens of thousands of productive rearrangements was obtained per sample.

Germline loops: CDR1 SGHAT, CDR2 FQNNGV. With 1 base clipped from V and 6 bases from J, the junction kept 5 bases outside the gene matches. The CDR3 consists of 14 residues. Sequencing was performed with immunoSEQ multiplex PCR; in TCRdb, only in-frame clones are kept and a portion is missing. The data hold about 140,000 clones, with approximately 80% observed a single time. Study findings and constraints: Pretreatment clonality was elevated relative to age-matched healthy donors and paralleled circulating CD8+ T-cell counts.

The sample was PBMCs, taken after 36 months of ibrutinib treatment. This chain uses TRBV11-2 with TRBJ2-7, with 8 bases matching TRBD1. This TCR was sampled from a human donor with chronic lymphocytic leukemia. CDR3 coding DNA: TGTGCCAGCAGCTTAGTCTCAGGGGGCTTCGAGCAGTACTTC. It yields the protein CASSLVSGGFEQYF.